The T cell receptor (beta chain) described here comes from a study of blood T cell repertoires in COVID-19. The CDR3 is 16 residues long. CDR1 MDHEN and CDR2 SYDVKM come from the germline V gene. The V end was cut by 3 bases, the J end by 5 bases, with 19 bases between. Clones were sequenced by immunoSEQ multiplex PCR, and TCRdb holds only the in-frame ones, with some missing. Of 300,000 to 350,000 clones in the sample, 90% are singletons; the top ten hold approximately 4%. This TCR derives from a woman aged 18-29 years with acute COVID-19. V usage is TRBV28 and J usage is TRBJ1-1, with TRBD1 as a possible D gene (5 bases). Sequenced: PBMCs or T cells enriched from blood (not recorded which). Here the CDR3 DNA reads TGTGCCAGCAGTTTGCACCTCCAGGGTGGGGGGACTGAAGCTTTCTTT. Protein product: CASSLHLQGGGTEAFF.